By its share, the clone carrying this T cell receptor (beta chain) is medium-sized. Only in-frame clones appear in the TCRdb table, and some are missing; sequencing was by immunoSEQ multiplex PCR. The repertoire includes around 79,000 clones, around 89% of them detected once, and approximately 15% sits in the top ten. The data belong to a study of blood T cell repertoires in COVID-19. There are 15 residues in the CDR3. From germline, CDR1 is MNHNY and CDR2 SVGAGI (reference sequence). Trimming at V came to 5 bases and at J to 4 bases, leaving 10 bases not matched to a gene. The chain recombines TRBV6-6 with TRBJ1-2, with 7 bases matching TRBD1. The sample consisted of peripheral blood. This TCR derives from a man between 65 and 85 years old with active or convalescent COVID-19. The CDR3 DNA reads as TGTGCCAGCAGTAACAAACAGGGGAGAGGCTATGGCTACACCTTC. This encodes CASSNKQGRGYGYTF.